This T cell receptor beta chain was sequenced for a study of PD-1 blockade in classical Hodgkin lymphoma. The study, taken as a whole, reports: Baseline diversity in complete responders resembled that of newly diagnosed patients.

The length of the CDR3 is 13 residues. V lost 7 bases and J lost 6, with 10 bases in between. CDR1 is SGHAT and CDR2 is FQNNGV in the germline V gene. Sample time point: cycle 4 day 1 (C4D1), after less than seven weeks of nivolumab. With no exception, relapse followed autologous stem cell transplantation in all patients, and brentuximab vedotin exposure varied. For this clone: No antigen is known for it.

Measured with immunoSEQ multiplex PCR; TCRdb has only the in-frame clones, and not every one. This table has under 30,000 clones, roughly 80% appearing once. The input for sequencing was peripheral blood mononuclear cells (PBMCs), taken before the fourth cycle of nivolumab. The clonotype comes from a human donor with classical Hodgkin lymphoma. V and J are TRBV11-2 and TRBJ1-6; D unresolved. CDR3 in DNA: TGTGCCAGCACCCTCGGGAGTAATTCACCCCTCCACTTT. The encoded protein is CASTLGSNSPLHF.